These 23 T cell receptor beta chains were sequenced from one sample in a study of blood T cell repertoires in COVID-19. Using immunoSEQ multiplex PCR, the repertoire was profiled, and TCRdb retains in-frame clones only, with some absent. The data contain about 210,000 clones, about 86% of them singletons. The specimen was peripheral blood. The receptors here all came from a man younger than 35 with active or convalescent COVID-19.

V gene TRBV5-1 combines with J gene TRBJ1-1, with a weak D call TRBD1 (5 bases). The CDR3 has 11 residues. Looked up from germline, CDR1 is SGHRS and CDR2 is YFSETQ. The V gene lost 7 bases and the J gene lost 3 bases, with 7 bases spanning the gap. This chain's CDR3 is CASQQDTEAFF. DNA of the CDR3: TGCGCCAGCCAACAGGACACTGAAGCTTTCTTT.

The V call is TRBV2, the J call TRBJ2-2, with 9 bases that match TRBD1. CDR3 size: 14 residues. Trimming at V came to 6 bases and at J to 4 bases, leaving 3 bases not matched to a gene. The germline V gene has CDR1 SNHLY and CDR2 FYNNEI. Here the CDR3 reads CASRKQGATGELFF. The CDR3 nucleotides read TGTGCCAGCAGGAAACAGGGGGCCACCGGGGAGCTGTTTTTT.

The V and J genes are TRBV19 and TRBJ1-5, with 8 bases lining up with TRBD1. V was pared by 1 base and J by 3 bases, with 5 bases of the junction left unmatched. Germline V lookup: CDR1 LNHDA, CDR2 SQIVND (reference sequence). CDR3 length: 16 amino acids. CDR3: CASSIVDRVVNQPQHF. The CDR3 bases are TGTGCCAGTAGTATAGTGGACAGGGTAGTCAATCAGCCCCAGCATTTT.

CDR3 sequence reads: CASGRVGSYEQYF. Written as DNA, the CDR3 is TGTGCCAGCGGGCGGGTGGGATCCTACGAGCAGTACTTC. The chain is built from TRBV19 and TRBJ2-7, with D maybe TRBD2 (5 bases). The germline gives CDR1 LNHDA, CDR2 SQIVND (reference sequence). V lost 9 bases and J lost 1, with 13 bases in between. CDR3 length: 13 residues.

This clone appeared a few times. The chain employs TRBV29-1 and TRBJ1-1, with 11 bases lining up with TRBD1. Germline V gene lookup returns CDR1 SQVTM and CDR2 ANQGSEA. CDR3 length equals 14 residues. V lost 7 bases, J lost 0 bases, and 4 bases stayed unmatched. CDR3 nucleotides: TGCAGCGGGGACAGGGGGTTGGTGAACACTGAAGCTTTCTTT. Its protein is CSGDRGLVNTEAFF. Complete variable domain (other parts from reference TRBV29-1 and TRBJ1-1): SAVISQKPSRDICQRGTSLTIQCQVDSQVTMMFWYRQQPGQSLTLIATANQGSEATYESGFVIDKFPISRPNLTFSTLTVSNMSPEDSSIYLCSGDRGLVNTEAFFGQGTRLTVV.

The chain employs TRBV19 and TRBJ2-7; TRBD2 aligns across 11 bases. With 5 bases clipped from V and 4 bases from J, the junction kept 4 bases outside the gene matches. The CDR3 totals 14 residues. The germline V gene has CDR1 LNHDA and CDR2 SQIVND (reference sequence). The CDR3, as DNA: TGTGCCAGTAGTGCCGGGACTAGCGGTTACGAGCAGTACTTC. Amino acids: CASSAGTSGYEQYF.

The rearrangement joins TRBV18 to TRBJ2-7, with D perhaps matching TRBD1 (5 bases). Germline values: CDR1 KGHSH, CDR2 LQKENI. Trimming took off 6 bases at V and 5 bases at J, with 17 bases between the two ends. This CDR3 spans 14 amino acids. CDR3 nucleotides: TGTGCCAGCTCTCCTCCCGGCAGGGTCGACGAGCAGTACTTC. As protein: CASSPPGRVDEQYF.

Remarks on this clone: This same CDR3 is encoded by further DNA sequences in the sample. The chain is built from TRBV27 and TRBJ2-7; 8 bases are shared with TRBD2. The ends lost 2 bases at V and 3 bases at J; junction bases unmatched: 0. The CDR3 contains 13 residues. Germline V gene data show CDR1 as MNHEY and CDR2 as SMNVEV (reference sequence). This CDR3 is CASSLSGSYEQYF. The CDR3 DNA is TGTGCCAGCAGTTTAAGCGGGAGCTACGAGCAGTACTTC.

This chain connects TRBV11-3 to TRBJ2-2; 7 nucleotides match TRBD2. This CDR3 is 16 amino acids long. The J segment lost 5 bases and the V segment lost 0 bases, leaving 6 bases of the junction unmatched. Germline CDR1 and CDR2: SGHNT and YENEEA. CDR3 amino acids: CASSLDRGRVTGELFF. CDR3 DNA sequence: TGTGCCAGCAGCTTAGATCGTGGGAGGGTGACCGGGGAGCTGTTTTTT.

The rearrangement uses TRBV15 and TRBJ2-1, with 10 bases lining up with TRBD2. CDR3 length: 17 residues. V trimming: 0 bases; J trimming: 7 bases; junction bases outside the gene matches: 9. Germline values: CDR1 LNHNV, CDR2 YYDKDF (reference sequence). The CDR3 nucleotides read TGTGCCACCAGCAGAGATCGGGTCCTAGCGGGAGCTAATGAGCAGTTCTTC. This gives the protein CATSRDRVLAGANEQFF.

The chain recombines TRBV19 with TRBJ1-2; 9 bases map to TRBD1. Per the germline V gene, CDR1 is LNHDA and CDR2 is SQIVND (reference sequence). The CDR3 spans 13 residues. Here the CDR3 DNA reads TGTGGTTCTGGGACAGGGTACAACTATGGCTACACCTTC. This codes for CGSGTGYNYGYTF.

This chain joins TRBV2 and TRBJ2-3; a weak D match, TRBD2 (6 bases). Trimming took 3 bases from V and 10 from J, leaving 23 bases between them. The CDR3 covers 16 residues. From germline, CDR1 is SNHLY and CDR2 FYNNEI. This CDR3 reads CASSEEIADPKGAQYF. CDR3 in DNA: TGTGCCAGCAGTGAGGAGATAGCGGACCCGAAGGGAGCGCAGTATTTT.

Comments on this clone: At one of its ends the junction is not consistent with the germline gene, which may arise from a read error. V and J are TRBV14 and TRBJ2-7, with 8 bases fitting TRBD2. CDR3 length equals 12 residues. Germline V gene lookup returns CDR1 SGHDN and CDR2 FVKESK. The CDR3 loop reads CASSPGAGGHHF. The CDR3 nucleotides are TGTGCCAGCAGCCCGGGCGCGGGAGGCCACCATTTC.

This sequence joins TRBV6-1 and TRBJ1-5; 7 bases fit TRBD1. CDR3 length: 16 residues. The V gene end was trimmed by 4 bases and the J gene end by 2 bases; junction bases not matched to a gene: 8. CDR1 is MNHNS, CDR2 SASEGT, per germline. The chain's CDR3 is CASSVKTGLGNQPQHF. As DNA, the CDR3 is TGTGCCAGCAGTGTAAAGACAGGGTTAGGCAATCAGCCCCAGCATTTT.

Note on this clone: The same CDR3 arises from other DNA sequences in this sample as well. The chain links TRBV9 to TRBJ2-7, with TRBD1 matching over 7 bases. In germline, CDR1 is SGDLS, CDR2 YYNGEE. V lost 0 bases and J lost 2; bases outside the gene matches: 2. There are 14 residues in the CDR3. The CDR3 region is CASSVGDSTYEQYF. In DNA form, the CDR3 reads TGTGCCAGCAGCGTAGGGGACAGCACCTACGAGCAGTACTTC.

The J gene is TRBJ1-3, the V gene TRBV3-1 (or the pseudogene TRBV3-2); D remains unclear. The CDR3 covers 16 residues. Germline CDR1 and CDR2: LGHDT and YNNKEL (reference sequence). V lost 8 bases and J lost 0, with 17 bases in between. Written as DNA, the CDR3 is TGTGCCAGCGGCCCGGAGGCCCACTCCTCTGGAAACACCATATATTTT. Protein: CASGPEAHSSGNTIYF.

This chain connects TRBV24-1 to TRBJ2-1, with TRBD2 identical over 7 bases. Germline V gives CDR1 KGHDR, CDR2 SFDVKD. With V trimmed by 3 bases and J by 9 bases, 19 bases remained unmatched. This CDR3 has 18 residues. The CDR3 is CATSDGPTSRSRRGEQFF. Written as DNA, the CDR3 is TGTGCCACCAGTGATGGCCCGACTAGCCGCAGCCGAAGGGGTGAGCAGTTCTTC.

This sequence joins TRBV14 and TRBJ1-2; tentatively, D is TRBD1 (6 bases). V lost 4 bases and J 5 bases, leaving 20 bases between the germline ends. Looked up from germline, CDR1 is SGHDN and CDR2 is FVKESK. This CDR3 has 16 amino acids. CDR3 sequence: CASSRHPKTGEYGYTF. DNA of the CDR3: TGTGCCAGCAGCCGCCATCCGAAGACAGGAGAGTATGGCTACACCTTC.

The rearrangement uses TRBV24-1 and TRBJ2-2; D is perhaps TRBD2 (7 bases). This CDR3 comprises 15 residues. V was shortened by 4 bases and J by 7 bases, with 15 bases between the two germline ends. Germline CDR1 reads KGHDR; CDR2 reads SFDVKD. This CDR3 is CATSDPGRGNGELFF. Written as DNA, the CDR3 is TGTGCCACCAGTGACCCGGGGAGGGGGAACGGGGAGCTGTTTTTT.

The chain has TRBV5-6 and TRBJ2-7, with TRBD1 as a possible D gene (6 bases). Trimming left V 0 bases short and J 2 bases short, with 12 bases between. This CDR3 has 15 amino acids. The germline V gene encodes CDR1 SGHDT and CDR2 YYEEEE. This CDR3 is CASSLVGTKPYEQYF. The CDR3 region has the DNA TGTGCCAGCAGCTTGGTAGGGACAAAGCCCTACGAGCAGTACTTC.

The genes are TRBV5-4 and TRBJ2-2, with TRBD2 matching 8 bases. J lost 2 bases, V lost 5 bases, and 11 bases had no gene match. The CDR3 covers 17 residues. The germline gives CDR1 SGHNT, CDR2 YYREEE (reference sequence). The CDR3: CASSPTGTRANTGELFF. The DNA of the CDR3 is TGTGCCAGCAGTCCCACCGGGACTAGGGCCAACACCGGGGAGCTGTTTTTT.

This clone was observed once. V gene TRBV7-2 combines with J gene TRBJ2-7; 12 bases line up with TRBD2. This CDR3 contains 16 residues. The J segment lost 1 base and the V segment lost 6 bases, leaving 7 bases of the junction unmatched. Germline CDR1 and CDR2: SGHTA and FQGNSA. The CDR3, as DNA: TGTGCCAGCAGAGGACTAGCGGGATTCTCATCCTACGAGCAGTACTTC. This gives the protein CASRGLAGFSSYEQYF.

This clone was detected only a few times. This chain links TRBV6-5 with TRBJ1-2; D is undetermined. Germline values: CDR1 MNHEY, CDR2 SVGAGI. This CDR3 comprises 14 residues. Trimming stripped 0 bases from V and 2 bases from J, with 7 bases between. CDR3 sequence (DNA): TGTGCCAGCAGTTACTCGGGAGGGAACTATGGCTACACCTTC. It encodes CASSYSGGNYGYTF.